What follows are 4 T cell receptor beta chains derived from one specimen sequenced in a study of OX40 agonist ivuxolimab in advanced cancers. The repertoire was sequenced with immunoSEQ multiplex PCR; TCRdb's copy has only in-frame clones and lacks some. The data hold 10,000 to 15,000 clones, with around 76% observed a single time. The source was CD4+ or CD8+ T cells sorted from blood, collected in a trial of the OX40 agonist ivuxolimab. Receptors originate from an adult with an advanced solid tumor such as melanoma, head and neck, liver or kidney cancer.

In DNA, the CDR3 is TGTGCCAGCAGCGTTAGCGGGCTGATCACAGATACGCAGTATTTT. It encodes CASSVSGLITDTQYF. The V call is TRBV9, the J call TRBJ2-3, with TRBD2 identical over 7 bases. The junction had 5 bases not matched to a gene; V was cut back by 2 bases and J by 2 bases. Germline CDR1 and CDR2: SGDLS and YYNGEE. CDR3 size: 15 residues.

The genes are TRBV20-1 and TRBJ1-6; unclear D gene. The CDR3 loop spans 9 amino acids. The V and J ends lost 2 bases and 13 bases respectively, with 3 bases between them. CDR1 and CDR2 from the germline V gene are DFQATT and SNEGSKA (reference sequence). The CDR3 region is CSARPPLHF. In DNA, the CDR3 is TGCAGTGCTAGACCCCCCCTCCACTTT.

The CDR3 loop reads CASSTRLAGAYEQYV. The CDR3 DNA reads TGCGCCAGCAGCACCAGGTTAGCGGGAGCTTACGAGCAGTACGTC. The chain employs TRBV4-1 and TRBJ2-7; 9 positions match TRBD2. The V segment lost 5 bases and the J segment 4 bases; nucleotides outside the gene matches: 9. The CDR3 runs to 15 residues. Per the germline V gene, CDR1 is MGHRA and CDR2 is YSYEKL.

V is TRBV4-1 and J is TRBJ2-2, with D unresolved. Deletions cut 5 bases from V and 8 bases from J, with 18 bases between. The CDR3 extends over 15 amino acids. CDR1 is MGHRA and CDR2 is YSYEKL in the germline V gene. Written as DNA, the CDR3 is TGCGCCAGCAGCAAAAAAGAACCATCAGCAGGGGAGCTGTTTTTT. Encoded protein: CASSKKEPSAGELFF.